Many counts were recorded for the clone carrying this T cell receptor (beta chain). No antigen is known for it. Trimming removed 6 bases at V and 4 bases at J, with 10 bases between. The CDR3 runs to 14 residues. This sample was included in a study of T cells after yellow fever vaccination. Across the whole study: Fractions with few cells were prepared using SMART-Seq v4 Ultra Low Input. Study results and limitations: Compared with primary, the secondary response was weaker and peaked at day 5, not 15. Subsequent booster samples again held most clones from primary vaccination (96% CD4, roughly 91% CD8).

From the 5' RACE reads, TCRdb called clonotypes with MiXCR, one entry per CDR3 protein. The table records hundreds of thousands of distinct CDR3 sequences, around 5.2% of them present only once. The sequence derives from a man between 18 and 29 years old who received the YFV17D yellow fever vaccine. Source: CD4+ T cells sorted from PBMCs, taken on the day of the yellow fever booster vaccination. The chain is built from TRBV12-3 or TRBV12-4 and TRBJ1-6, with a weak D call TRBD1 (6 bases). CDR3 DNA: TGTGCCAGCAGACAGGGTTATTATAATTCACCCCTCCACTTT. Amino acids: CASRQGYYNSPLHF.